The present entry profiles one T cell receptor (beta chain) with its context. In the authors' methods: Reference gene primer amplification gave estimated nucleated cell counts. Measured with immunoSEQ multiplex PCR; TCRdb has only the in-frame clones, and not every one. V, J and clone size are those of that table, while D and trimming were read from the DNA. Of 80,000 to 95,000 clones listed, roughly 76% are singletons. The entry originates in a study of blood T cell repertoires in COVID-19. Study-wide background: Sites across the United States, Italy and Spain contributed samples from acute and convalescent COVID-19. Sources were T cells, B-cell-depleted T cells, or PBMCs; the material itself was cDNA or gDNA.

The sequence was collected from a woman older than 75 with active or convalescent COVID-19. Sequenced input: peripheral blood.

The CDR3: CASSLGQGGQYF. CDR3 DNA sequence: TGCGCCAGCAGCTTGGGGCAGGGAGGGCAGTACTTC. The chain uses TRBV5-1 and TRBJ2-7; tentative D call: TRBD2 (6 bases). Germline V lookup: CDR1 SGHRS, CDR2 YFSETQ. V was trimmed by 0 bases and J by 9 bases, leaving 10 bases between them. The CDR3 length is 12 residues.